This TCR beta chain stems from a study of OX40 agonist ivuxolimab in advanced cancers. Looking at the study overall: Treatment of patients was with ivuxolimab, an agonistic anti-OX40 (CD134) antibody. Three partial responders included one hepatocellular carcinoma patient and two cutaneous melanoma patients. Whole-study results and caveats: Doses of 0.1 to 3.0 mg/kg were accompanied by clonal expansion of CD4+ and CD8+ blood T cells by week 6.

This CDR3 is built from 14 residues. Germline V lookup: CDR1 LNHDA, CDR2 SQIVND (reference sequence). V was trimmed by 6 bases and J by 4 bases, leaving 13 bases between them. TCRdb's table, derived via immunoSEQ multiplex PCR, lists solely in-frame clones and lacks some. The repertoire consists of under 50,000 clones, with less than 90% occurring once and the leading ten covering 4.5% to 5.5%. This clone was detected only once. No antigen is known for it. The material was CD4+ or CD8+ T cells sorted from blood, obtained in a trial of the OX40 agonist ivuxolimab. The sequence was obtained from an adult with an advanced solid tumor such as melanoma, head and neck, liver or kidney cancer. This chain uses TRBV19 with TRBJ2-1; a possible D gene is TRBD2 (7 bases). The CDR3 DNA reads TGTGCCAGTAGGATAAGGGGGGGATACAATGAGCAGTTCTTC. Its protein is CASRIRGGYNEQFF.